This TCR beta chain came from a study of Ad26.COV2.S vaccination and SARS-CoV-2 variants. Study summary: Ad26.COV2.S, an intramuscular injection, was given once or twice 56 days apart. Overall study findings and caveats: Ad26.COV2.S recipients had broader spike-specific TCRs (P = 0.0014).

Documented treatment: over 15 received Ad26.COV2.S at low or high dose, single or two shots; several received placebo; per-sample allocation not given. Sampling was performed 63 days after the first vaccine or placebo injection. The protocol was immunoSEQ multiplex PCR, while the TCRdb copy is restricted to in-frame clones and leaves out a portion. The table has about 400,000 clones, 83% seen once. Comment on this clone: Its specificity is not known.

Source: peripheral blood, taken in a trial of Ad26.COV2.S vaccine versus placebo. This TCR derives from a person aged 18-60 years who received the Ad26.COV2.S COVID-19 vaccine or a placebo.

Here the CDR3 reads CAWSVQTGRSPLHF. Written as DNA, the CDR3 is TGTGCCTGGAGTGTACAGACAGGGCGGTCACCCCTCCACTTT. The chain recombines TRBV30 with TRBJ1-6, with TRBD1 identical over 7 bases. Germline CDR1 GTSNPN, CDR2 SVGIG (reference sequence). V shed 0 bases and J 10 bases; nucleotides not matched to a gene: 6. This CDR3 region has 14 residues.